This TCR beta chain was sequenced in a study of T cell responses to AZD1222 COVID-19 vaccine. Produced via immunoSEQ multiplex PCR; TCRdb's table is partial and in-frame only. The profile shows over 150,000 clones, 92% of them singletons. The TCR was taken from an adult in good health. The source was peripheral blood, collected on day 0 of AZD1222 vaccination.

The CDR3: CASSLLQGGYTF. The CDR3 nucleotides read TGTGCCAGCAGCCTCCTGCAAGGTGGCTACACCTTC. The J gene is TRBJ1-2, the V gene TRBV11-2; no clear D gene. Trimming left V 5 bases short and J 7 bases short, with 11 bases between. The CDR3 loop spans 12 amino acids. From germline, CDR1 is SGHAT and CDR2 FQNNGV.